This is a list of T cell receptor beta chains from one sample in a study of T-cell reconstitution after alpha-beta-depleted transplantation in children. TCRdb processed the PCR reads anew with MiXCR; each CDR3 protein has one entry. The sample contains hundreds of thousands of distinct CDR3 sequences, around 12% of which appear only once. Sequencing used PBMCs, obtained before TCRalphabeta/CD19-depleted stem cell transplant. All receptors come from a girl aged 2-9 years with congenital amegakaryocytic thrombocytopenia, due to receive a stem cell transplant. Each CDR3 is given with its conserved first and last residue.

TRBV20-1,TRBJ1-2,CSAPRWSQGFYGYTF
TRBV12-3/TRBV12-4,TRBJ2-5,CASSQHGDQETQYF
TRBV7-9,TRBJ2-1,CASSPAGLASYNEQFF
TRBV29-1,TRBJ2-6,CSVEVWISGANVLTF
TRBV12-3/TRBV12-4,TRBJ2-1,CASSLRGAGGFNEQFF
TRBV12-3/TRBV12-4,TRBJ2-7,CASSLIREPGTSGYEQYF
TRBV6-5,TRBJ2-7,CASTTSGRSYEQYF
TRBV5-6,TRBJ1-5,CASSPGLSNQPQHF
TRBV7-2,TRBJ2-7,CASSPGATVVYEQYF
TRBV12-3/TRBV12-4,TRBJ2-5,CASSLQQTQYF
TRBV6-5,TRBJ2-3,CASRLLAGGSTDTQYF
TRBV24-1,TRBJ2-1,CATSDLVRSNEQFF
TRBV7-2,TRBJ2-5,CASSLVKGGQETQYF
TRBV11-3,TRBJ1-1,CASSLRGGYTEAFF
TRBV5-1,TRBJ2-5,CASSLGPSGEQETQYF
TRBV20-1,TRBJ2-7,CSAITTPSGRAYEQYF
TRBV5-5,TRBJ1-5,CASSVRVNQPQHF
TRBV19,TRBJ2-6,CASNPSGDSGANVLTF
TRBV5-1,TRBJ1-2,CASSLAQGAGYTF
TRBV12-3/TRBV12-4,TRBJ2-5,CASSLGRKETQYF
TRBV5-4,TRBJ1-2,CASRLSTGGHGYTF
TRBV15,TRBJ2-3,CATRLETDTQYF
TRBV20-1,TRBJ1-4,CSATRGGGEKLFF
TRBV7-6,TRBJ2-3,CASRYRVAPDTQYF
TRBV28,TRBJ2-1,CASSDVHSYNEQFF
TRBV20-1,TRBJ2-1,CSARDYDNRGYNAQFF
TRBV27,TRBJ2-1,CASKVGGRAPEQFF
TRBV7-9,TRBJ2-1,CASSFLGSFDEQFF
TRBV5-1,TRBJ2-6,CASSPRFSGANVLTF
TRBV29-1,TRBJ2-3,CSVEATGGTDTQYF
TRBV20-1,TRBJ2-1,CSVGGFVSNEQFF
TRBV5-1,TRBJ2-7,CASSLAGTRSQQYF
TRBV6-5,TRBJ1-3,CASSTDREGNTIYF
TRBV20-1,TRBJ2-1,CSARGNPGLGINEQFF
TRBV2,TRBJ2-1,CASSESGLGQSYNEQFF
TRBV5-1,TRBJ2-1,CASSLGLRGVSYNEQFF
TRBV7-2,TRBJ2-7,CASSLDGTGGREQYF
TRBV20-1,TRBJ2-5,CSARDWITGVQETQYF
TRBV12-3/TRBV12-4,TRBJ2-3,CASSRLGDGDTQYF
TRBV5-1,TRBJ2-4,CASSLSSGSGGNIQYF
TRBV5-6,TRBJ1-2,CASSSRLPRNGYTF
TRBV7-8,TRBJ1-2,CASSLATGEANYGYTF
TRBV12-3/TRBV12-4,TRBJ2-7,CASSLPPLGTYEQYF
TRBV6-5,TRBJ2-2,CASSYRDGRGGELFF
TRBV18,TRBJ2-3,CAQRPTRSTDTQYF
TRBV20-1,TRBJ2-1,CSAENGRTHNEQFF
TRBV20-1,TRBJ2-2,CSARDKEREYTGELFF
TRBV7-9,TRBJ2-7,CASSFEDRRNEQYF
TRBV15,TRBJ1-1,CATSERTTERSGAFF
TRBV3-1,TRBJ2-2,CASSQAVLAHTGELFF
TRBV5-5,TRBJ1-1,CASSHRVRNINTEAFF
TRBV18,TRBJ2-1,CASSPRLAGGGNEQFF
TRBV5-1,TRBJ2-7,CASSLEQANSYEQYF
TRBV20-1,TRBJ1-4,CSALASNEKLFF
TRBV4-1,TRBJ2-4,CASSHPKGASFKNIQYF